The entry below gives a single T cell receptor (beta chain) sequence along with its context. V lost 4 bases to trimming and J lost 1 base, with 13 bases between them. The CDR3 is 15 residues long. From germline, CDR1 is SGHAT and CDR2 FQNNGV. This entry comes from a study of molecular identifiers for immune sequencing clone quantification. TCRdb reprocessed the PCR reads with MiXCR, giving one entry per CDR3 protein. This table has about 500,000 distinct CDR3 sequences, around 23% appearing once. The specimen sequenced was naive CD8+ T cells from blood, with Jurkat cell RNA spiked in. Subset indicated: FACS-sorted CD8+CD4-CCR7+CD45RA+ naive T cells. The TCR was taken from a human donor in good health. Some libraries in this study had Jurkat cell RNA spiked in. The chain has TRBV11-2 and TRBJ1-1; D is unclear. CDR3 nucleotides: TGTGCCAGCAGCTCCCCTGGGGTTACGAACACTGAAGCTTTCTTT. Amino acid sequence: CASSSPGVTNTEAFF.